Reported below is one TCR beta chain. Only CD45RO-negative cells positively selected for CCR7 counted as naive CD8 cells, so terminally differentiated effector memory CD45RA+ cells were excluded. Authors' analysis steps: Filtering differed since immunoSEQ provided only junctions, with no quality scores. Clones were read by immunoSEQ multiplex PCR, and TCRdb kept only the in-frame ones, dropping some. Clone size and the V and J calls come from that table; the DNA yielded D and trimming. The table shows millions of clones, with over 85% occurring only once. The data were obtained in a study of shared clonotypes between healthy human individuals. Looking at the study overall: CD4 naive cells filled three plates per donor, CD4 memory three, CD8 naive two and CD8 memory one.

This CDR3 contains 16 residues. The V gene's germline CDR1 is SGDLS and CDR2 YYNGEE. Between the trimmed V and J ends, which lost 3 bases and 2 bases, there was a span of 18 bases. The chain couples TRBV9 to TRBJ2-7; unclear D gene. Source material: naive CD8+ T cells sorted from blood. The TCR comes from a man aged 18 to 29 in good health. In DNA form, the CDR3 reads TGTGCCAGCAGCGCAACCTTCAAGCCGGACCCCTACGAGCAGTACTTC. This translates into CASSATFKPDPYEQYF.